A single sample gave rise to the 11 T cell receptor beta chains below, sequenced in a study of control samples from healthy donors and cancer patients. Measured with immunoSEQ multiplex PCR; TCRdb has only the in-frame clones, and not every one. This sample has over 85,000 clones, with about 89% found just once. The specimen sequenced was PBMCs. Receptor source: a woman between 50 and 59 years old with colorectal cancer.

The chain uses TRBV30 and TRBJ1-5, with D unclear. The V and J ends lost 4 bases and 0 bases respectively, with 7 bases between them. Per the germline V gene, CDR1 is GTSNPN and CDR2 is SVGIG (reference sequence). The CDR3 sequence is 13 residues long. CDR3 residues: CAWNGDSNQPQHF. CDR3 DNA: TGTGCCTGGAACGGTGATAGCAATCAGCCCCAGCATTTT.

The chain recombines TRBV19 with TRBJ1-1; D unclear. Trimming took off 8 bases at V and 2 bases at J, with 18 bases between the two ends. Germline CDR1 reads LNHDA; CDR2 reads SQIVND (reference sequence). The CDR3 spans 15 residues. This chain's CDR3 is CASSFGRAGNTEAFF. CDR3 DNA: TGTGCCAGTTCCTTTGGTAGGGCTGGAAACACTGAAGCTTTCTTT.

The chain combines TRBV3-1 (or the pseudogene TRBV3-2) with TRBJ1-2; D gene unclear. The germline V and J ends were trimmed by 3 bases and 7 bases, with 9 bases remaining between them. Germline lookup yields CDR1 LGHDT and CDR2 YNNKEL (reference sequence). The CDR3 consists of 12 residues. CDR3 region: CASSHGEGGYTF. The CDR3 coding sequence is TGTGCCAGCAGCCACGGGGAGGGTGGCTACACCTTC.

The chain employs TRBV19 and TRBJ2-5; D is uncertain. Germline lookup yields CDR1 LNHDA and CDR2 SQIVND (reference sequence). V lost 6 bases, J lost 8 bases, and 19 bases lay in between. The CDR3 totals 14 residues. CDR3 nucleotides: TGTGCCAGTAGCCAACTCGCCCCATTCGGAACCCAGTACTTC. Protein: CASSQLAPFGTQYF.

This clone was seen once. The chain carries TRBV21-1 and TRBJ2-5; the table's D call TRBD2 went unverified against the DNA. TRBV21-1 is reported as a pseudogene. This CDR3 is 16 amino acids long. The CDR3 protein is CASSKQLAGGGETQYF. In nucleotides, the CDR3 is TGTGCCAGCAGCAAACAACTAGCGGGGGGCGGAGAGACCCAGTACTTC.

The V and J genes are TRBV6-5 and TRBJ1-3; D is unresolved. CDR1 and CDR2 (germline): MNHEY, SVGAGI. This CDR3 comprises 13 residues. The V and J ends lost 2 bases and 2 bases respectively, with 4 bases between them. As DNA, the CDR3 is TGTGCCAGCAGTTACGGGGCTGGAAACACCATATATTTT. As protein: CASSYGAGNTIYF.

V and J are TRBV11-3 and TRBJ2-1; the match to TRBD2 covers 12 bases. Germline assignment: CDR1 SGHNT and CDR2 YENEEA. After removal of 3 bases from V and 5 bases from J, the junction contained 2 bases not matched to a gene. The CDR3 consists of 15 residues. This chain's CDR3 is CASSLGLAGNNEQFF. The CDR3 nucleotides are TGTGCCAGCAGCTTGGGACTAGCGGGTAACAATGAGCAGTTCTTC.

This clone has just a few counts. This sequence joins TRBV6-2 or TRBV6-3 and TRBJ1-5; unclear D gene. Trimming stripped 5 bases from V and 3 bases from J, with 8 bases between. The length of the CDR3 is 13 residues. CDR1 MNHEY and CDR2 SVGEGT come from the germline V gene. CDR3 bases: TGTGCCAGCAGTAATCGGCCCAATCAGCCCCAGCATTTT. Its translation is CASSNRPNQPQHF.

V is TRBV14 and J is TRBJ2-1; 8 bases match TRBD2. Germline-derived CDR1 and CDR2 are SGHDN and FVKESK. V was pared by 4 bases and J by 2 bases, with 4 bases of the junction left unmatched. The CDR3 covers 15 residues. The CDR3 region has the DNA TGTGCCAGCAGCCTCGGGGGGGCAACCTACAATGAGCAGTTCTTC. The encoded protein is CASSLGGATYNEQFF.

This clone was seen once. V usage is TRBV11-3 and J usage is TRBJ1-3, with D unclear. This CDR3 is 15 amino acids long. Trimming stripped 5 bases from V and 0 bases from J, with 11 bases between. Germline loops: CDR1 SGHNT, CDR2 YENEEA. This chain's CDR3 is CASSENHLSGNTIYF. CDR3 sequence (DNA): TGTGCCAGCAGCGAAAACCATCTCTCTGGAAACACCATATATTTT. Variable domain in full (rest from reference TRBV11-3 and TRBJ1-3): EAGVVQSPRYKIIEKKQPVAFWCNPISGHNTLYWYLQNLGQGPELLIRYENEEAVDDSQLPKDRFSAERLKGVDSTLKIQPAELGDSAVYLCASSENHLSGNTIYFGEGSWLTVV.

Of note for this clone: The sample carries other DNA sequences with the same CDR3. The chain employs TRBV2 and TRBJ2-2; D might be TRBD2 (7 bases). Deletions cut 7 bases from V and 0 bases from J, with 27 bases between. From germline, CDR1 is SNHLY and CDR2 FYNNEI. The CDR3 consists of 20 residues. CDR3 loop: CASNGGGGGVKPTNTGELFF. As DNA, the CDR3 is TGTGCCAGCAACGGGGGCGGGGGCGGGGTTAAGCCCACGAACACCGGGGAGCTGTTTTTT.